The clone carrying this T cell receptor (beta chain) came up a few times. The source of the sample is a study of T cells in Graves' hyperthyroidism and ophthalmopathy. Researchers took RNA transcripts and amplified the TCR beta CDR3 regions from them. TCR CDR3 underwent first-round RT-PCR with the HTBI primer set. In TCRdb, the multiplex PCR reads were re-called with MiXCR into one record per CDR3 protein. Of about 320,000 distinct CDR3 sequences detected, about 15% appear once; the ten largest clones hold approximately 35%. Trimming shortened V by 7 bases and J by 9 bases, and 16 bases separated the two germline ends. Germline assignment: CDR1 LNHDA and CDR2 SQIVND (reference sequence). The CDR3 runs 13 residues.

This receptor was taken from a man younger than 45 with Graves' hyperthyroidism. Sequencing was carried out using blood. The genes are TRBV19 and TRBJ2-1, with a possible D match to TRBD2 (6 bases). CDR3 sequence: CASNRDFFSEQFF. In DNA, the CDR3 is TGTGCCAGTAACCGGGACTTCTTCTCTGAGCAGTTCTTC. Full variable domain (remainder filled in from reference TRBV19 and TRBJ2-1): DGGITQSPKYLFRKEGQNVTLSCEQNLNHDAMYWYRQDPGQGLRLIYYSQIVNDFQKGDIAEGYSVSREKKESFPLTVTSAQKNPTAFYLCASNRDFFSEQFFGPGTRLTVL.